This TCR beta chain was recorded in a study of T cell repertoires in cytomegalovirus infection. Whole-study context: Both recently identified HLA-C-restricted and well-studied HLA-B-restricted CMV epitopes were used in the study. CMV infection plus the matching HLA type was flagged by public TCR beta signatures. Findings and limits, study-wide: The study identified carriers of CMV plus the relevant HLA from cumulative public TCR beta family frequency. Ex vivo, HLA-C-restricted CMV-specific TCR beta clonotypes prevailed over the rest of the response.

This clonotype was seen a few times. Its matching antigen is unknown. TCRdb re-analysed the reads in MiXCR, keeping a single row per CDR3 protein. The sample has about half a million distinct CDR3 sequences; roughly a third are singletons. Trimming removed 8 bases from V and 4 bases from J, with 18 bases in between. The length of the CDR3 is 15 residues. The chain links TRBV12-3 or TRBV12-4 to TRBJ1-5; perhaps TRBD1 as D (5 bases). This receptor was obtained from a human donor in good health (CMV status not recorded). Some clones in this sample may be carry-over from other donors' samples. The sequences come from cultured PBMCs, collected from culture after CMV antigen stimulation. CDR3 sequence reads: CASSPRAGVNQPQHF. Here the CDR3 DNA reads TGTGCCAGCTCCCCCAGGGCAGGAGTAAATCAGCCCCAGCATTTT.